This T cell receptor beta chain came from a study of siplizumab effects on memory and regulatory T cells. Findings of the study overall: Naive T cells seemed more diverse than memory cells; they also seemed major alloresponse contributors. A minor share of alloreactive clones matched unstimulated subsets. Significantly reduced by siplizumab was the cumulative frequency of alloreactive sequences, namely those traceable to unstimulated CD4+ memory cells.

As for this clone: Its antigen is unidentified.

Sequencing was performed with immunoSEQ multiplex PCR; in TCRdb, only in-frame clones are kept and a portion is missing. The sample holds 70,000 to 90,000 clones, around 93% seen once. The V gene lost 8 bases and the J gene lost 2 bases, with 19 bases spanning the gap. Germline V gene data show CDR1 as MNHEY and CDR2 as SMNVEV (reference sequence). The CDR3 extends over 15 amino acids. V gene TRBV27 combines with J gene TRBJ2-7; D is possibly TRBD1 (6 bases). The specimen was CD8+ T cells sorted from blood. This sequence originates from a human donor in good health. CDR3 DNA: TGTGCCAGCCAGGCCACAGGGCACCCCGCCTACGAGCAGTACTTC. As protein: CASQATGHPAYEQYF.